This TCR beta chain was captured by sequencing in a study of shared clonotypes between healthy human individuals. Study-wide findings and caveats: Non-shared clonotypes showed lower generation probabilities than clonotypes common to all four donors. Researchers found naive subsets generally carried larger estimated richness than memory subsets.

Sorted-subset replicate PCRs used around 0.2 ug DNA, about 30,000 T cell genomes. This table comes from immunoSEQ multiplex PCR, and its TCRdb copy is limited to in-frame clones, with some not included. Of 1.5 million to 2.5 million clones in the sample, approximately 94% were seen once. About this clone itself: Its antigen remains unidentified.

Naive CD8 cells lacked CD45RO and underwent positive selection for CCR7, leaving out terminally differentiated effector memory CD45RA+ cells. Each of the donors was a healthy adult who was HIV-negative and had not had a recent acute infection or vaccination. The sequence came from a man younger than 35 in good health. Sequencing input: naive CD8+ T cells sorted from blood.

CDR3 nucleotides: TGTGCCAGCAGCTCAGGACTAGCGGGGGCCTCCTCGGATACGCAGTATTTT. Amino acid sequence: CASSSGLAGASSDTQYF. The chain links TRBV7-9 to TRBJ2-3; 13 positions match TRBD2. This CDR3 contains 17 residues. The V gene's germline CDR1 is SEHNR and CDR2 FQNEAQ (reference sequence). V gave up 4 bases and J gave up 6 bases; unmatched junction bases: 10.